The rows below give T cell receptor beta chains drawn from one sample of a study of identical twins. MiXCR was run by TCRdb on the 5' RACE reads, yielding one entry per CDR3 protein. The repertoire holds roughly 570,000 distinct CDR3 sequences, 9% to 10% seen once, with 3% in the top ten. In addition, the sample was reused for a study of yellow fever vaccine responses in identical twins.

The source material was PBMCs. The source of these receptors is a woman under 30 in good health. Both conserved end residues are part of each CDR3. Each record gives: V gene, D gene, CDR3 protein. The D gene is left open where the match is weak.

TRBV12-3/TRBV12-4,TRBD2,CASLRGGYNEQFF
TRBV12-3/TRBV12-4,TRBD1,CASSAGQGKDEQYF
TRBV7-9,.,CASSLHGPDTPYNEQFF
TRBV29-1,TRBD1,CTGRGLGGAFF
TRBV12-3/TRBV12-4,.,CASSLGFMRSSDYNEQFF
TRBV20-1,.,CSAWDYRNEQFF
TRBV18,.,CASSLSQDLNTEAFF
TRBV4-1,.,CASSQAGQANTGELFF
TRBV27,TRBD1,CASSLPTGTGDRTQYF
TRBV21-1,.,CASTSEDRLMRTDTQYF
TRBV11-2,TRBD2,CASSLDEREWFTDTQYF
TRBV11-2,TRBD2,CASSSRTSGASSYNEQFF
TRBV11-2,TRBD2,CASSFPDWLAGGPGGEQFF
TRBV4-2,.,CASSQFEGDEQFF
TRBV7-9,.,CASSWRNEQFF
TRBV6-2/TRBV6-3,TRBD2,CASSYEDLAGGRTDTQYF
TRBV4-1,.,CASSESTQAYEQYF
TRBV20-1,TRBD2,CSAPGLAGGGLDNEQFF
TRBV7-3,.,CASSAGITRTDTQYF
TRBV5-6,.,CASSLEGTPGANVLTF
TRBV5-6,.,CASSPWTDGGTEAFF
TRBV7-2,TRBD1,CASSRQGLNEQYF
TRBV4-3,.,CASSQVGFGGASYEQYF
TRBV7-9,.,CASSSQQGSSGNTIYF
TRBV9,.,CASSVGGRNEQFF
TRBV7-8,.,CASSGSANPRYEQYF
TRBV20-1,TRBD1,CSAPGGGARVNTEAFF
TRBV10-1,TRBD2,CASSEHLAGEDYNEQFF
TRBV28,TRBD1,CATQNTGQGVNEQFF
TRBV11-2,.,CASSLRSRGLTSTDTQYF
TRBV3-1,TRBD2,CASSLWTSVETQYF
TRBV4-2,.,CASSRRPDNSPLHF
TRBV11-2,TRBD2,CASSFRLAGASWPGELFF
TRBV29-1,.,CSVGVPGNTIYF
TRBV9,TRBD2,CASSLRLARQDEQFF
TRBV18,TRBD1,CASSPLDRAANEQYF
TRBV5-6,TRBD2,CASSSTRLARLVGELFF